The 27 T cell receptor beta chains presented below share a single source sample, sequenced in a study of blood T cell repertoires in COVID-19. Clones were read by immunoSEQ multiplex PCR, and TCRdb kept only the in-frame ones, dropping some. The data show 300,000 to 400,000 clones, with about 90% seen just once and approximately 1% held by the top ten. Sequencing input: PBMCs or T cells enriched from blood (not recorded which). These receptors came from a woman under 40 who had recovered from COVID-19.

The chain recombines TRBV9 with TRBJ2-7; 7 bases line up with TRBD2. The V and J ends lost 3 bases and 0 bases, in that order; junction bases with no gene match: 3. Germline CDR1 reads SGDLS; CDR2 reads YYNGEE. CDR3 length: 14 amino acids. CDR3 protein: CASSAGTNSYEQYF. The CDR3 DNA reads as TGTGCCAGCAGCGCCGGGACTAACTCCTACGAGCAGTACTTC. The variable domain in full, with the rest retrieved from reference TRBV9 and TRBJ2-7, is DSGVTQTPKHLITATGQRVTLRCSPRSGDLSVYWYQQSLDQGLQFLIQYYNGEERAKGNILERFSAQQFPDLHSELNLSSLELGDSALYFCASSAGTNSYEQYFGPGTRLTVT.

The chain recombines TRBV19 with TRBJ1-2; the D gene is possibly TRBD1 (6 bases). This CDR3 spans 13 amino acids. CDR1 is LNHDA, CDR2 SQIVND, per germline (reference sequence). Trimming shortened V by 3 bases and J by 6 bases, and 11 bases separated the two germline ends. The chain's CDR3 is CASSISQGDGYTF. The DNA of the CDR3 is TGTGCCAGTAGTATCTCACAGGGTGATGGCTACACCTTC. Using reference TRBV19 and TRBJ1-2 for the parts outside the CDR3, the full variable domain is DGGITQSPKYLFRKEGQNVTLSCEQNLNHDAMYWYRQDPGQGLRLIYYSQIVNDFQKGDIAEGYSVSREKKESFPLTVTSAQKNPTAFYLCASSISQGDGYTFGSGTRLTVV.

The chain joins TRBV29-1 to TRBJ2-2, with 7 bases fitting TRBD2. V trimming: 4 bases; J trimming: 1 base; junction bases outside the gene matches: 3. This CDR3 spans 14 amino acids. Germline V CDR1 and CDR2: SQVTM, ANQGSEA. CDR3 coding DNA: TGCAGCGTTGCCACTAGCGTGAACACCGGGGAGCTGTTTTTT. Translated, it gives CSVATSVNTGELFF.

The chain recombines TRBV28 with TRBJ1-2; 9 nucleotides agree with TRBD1. The CDR3 sequence is 15 residues long. Trimming cost V 6 bases and J 0 bases; bases outside gene matches: 5. Germline V gene sequence: CDR1 MDHEN, CDR2 SYDVKM. The chain's CDR3 is CASRGQGGANYGYTF. The CDR3 DNA is TGTGCCAGCAGGGGACAGGGCGGAGCTAACTATGGCTACACCTTC.

This clone has only one observation. The chain uses TRBV28 and TRBJ2-7; TRBD2 matches 13 bases. V shed 5 bases and J 12 bases; nucleotides not matched to a gene: 10. Per the germline V gene, CDR1 is MDHEN and CDR2 is SYDVKM. The CDR3 is made up of 14 amino acids. The CDR3 region is CASSPGLAGVVWYF. CDR3 sequence (DNA): TGTGCCAGCAGTCCCGGACTAGCGGGGGTGGTGTGGTACTTC. Supplemented by reference TRBV28 and TRBJ2-7, the full variable domain reads DVKVTQSSRYLVKRTGEKVFLECVQDMDHENMFWYRQDPGLGLRLIYFSYDVKMKEKGDIPEGYSVSREKKERFSLILESASTNQTSMYLCASSPGLAGVVWYFGPGTRLTVT.

The chain recombines TRBV10-2 with TRBJ2-3, with 8 bases lining up with TRBD2. Germline values: CDR1 WSHSY, CDR2 SAAADI. After removal of 5 bases from V and 2 bases from J, the junction contained 9 bases not matched to a gene. The CDR3 spans 16 residues. CDR3 nucleotides: TGCGCCAGCAGTTTCAGACTAGCGCCATCCACAGATACGCAGTATTTT. Its translation is CASSFRLAPSTDTQYF.

This sequence joins TRBV6-5 and TRBJ1-4; no clear D gene. The CDR3 runs to 14 residues. Germline CDR1 is MNHEY and CDR2 is SVGAGI. The V gene lost 6 bases and the J gene lost 7 bases, with 15 bases spanning the gap. The CDR3 DNA reads TGTGCCAGCAGCGGATACCATTCAGGTGAAAAACTGTTTTTT. This gives the protein CASSGYHSGEKLFF.

J is TRBJ1-2 and V is TRBV29-1; 7 bases line up with TRBD1. With V trimmed by 8 bases and J by 4 bases, 4 bases remained unmatched. Germline V gene data show CDR1 as SQVTM and CDR2 as ANQGSEA. The CDR3 is 11 residues long. As DNA, the CDR3 is TGCAGCTCCGGGACAGCCTATGGCTACACCTTC. The encoded protein is CSSGTAYGYTF.

The chain joins TRBV27 to TRBJ2-7, with 11 bases fitting TRBD1. From germline, CDR1 is MNHEY and CDR2 SMNVEV (reference sequence). The CDR3 sequence is 14 residues long. After removal of 7 bases from V and 3 bases from J, the junction contained 5 bases not matched to a gene. The CDR3 here is CASISDRGLYEQYF. The CDR3 DNA reads as TGTGCCAGCATTTCGGACAGGGGGCTCTACGAGCAGTACTTC.

This chain links TRBV29-1 with TRBJ1-1; D is unclear. CDR3 size: 13 residues. Germline CDR1 and CDR2: SQVTM and ANQGSEA. Deletions cut 4 bases from V and 1 base from J, with 10 bases between. The CDR3 coding sequence is TGCAGCGTTGTCTTCCGGAGGAACACTGAAGCTTTCTTT. Its protein is CSVVFRRNTEAFF.

This chain links TRBV10-3 with TRBJ1-6; weak D call: TRBD1 (5 bases). V dropped 6 bases and J dropped 10 bases, with 22 bases sitting between them. Germline V gene sequence: CDR1 ENHRY, CDR2 SYGVKD. The CDR3 spans 16 residues. CDR3 sequence (DNA): TGTGCCATCAGCGCTGAGGGTGGAGGGGCGCGCTCACCCCTCCACTTT. Protein: CAISAEGGGARSPLHF.

The gene calls are TRBV4-1 and TRBJ1-6; D might be TRBD1 (5 bases). From germline, CDR1 is MGHRA and CDR2 YSYEKL. The V end was cut by 6 bases, the J end by 9 bases, with 12 bases between. The CDR3 is 13 residues long. In nucleotides, the CDR3 is TGCGCCAGCAGGACGGGGGGTCGTTCACCCCTCCACTTT. This sequence encodes CASRTGGRSPLHF.

The chain is built from TRBV3-1 (or the pseudogene TRBV3-2) and TRBJ1-2; tentatively, D is TRBD1 (5 bases). The germline V and J ends were trimmed by 4 bases and 4 bases, with 16 bases remaining between them. The germline V gene encodes CDR1 LGHDT and CDR2 YNNKEL (reference sequence). The CDR3 is made up of 15 amino acids. CDR3 DNA sequence: TGTGCCAGCAGCCCGATCGGGGCCGGGGGCTATGGCTACACCTTC. Its translation: CASSPIGAGGYGYTF.

J is TRBJ2-7 and V is TRBV9; 8 nucleotides agree with TRBD1. The CDR3 has 14 amino acids. V shed 3 bases, J shed 6 bases, and the junction held 8 bases outside the gene matches. Germline V gene sequence: CDR1 SGDLS, CDR2 YYNGEE. The CDR3 region is CASSARQGSGEQYF. The CDR3 coding sequence is TGTGCCAGCAGCGCCCGACAGGGGTCCGGCGAGCAGTACTTC.

The count of this clone is one. This rearrangement joins TRBV5-6 to TRBJ1-5, with 7 bases identical to TRBD1. The germline V gene encodes CDR1 SGHDT and CDR2 YYEEEE. CDR3 size: 14 residues. With V trimmed by 4 bases and J by 5 bases, 6 bases remained unmatched. The CDR3 is CASSAGQADQPQHF. The CDR3 nucleotides are TGTGCCAGCAGCGCCGGACAGGCCGATCAGCCCCAGCATTTT.

V and J are TRBV28 and TRBJ1-5; 11 positions match TRBD1. This CDR3 is built from 18 residues. Trimming took 6 bases from V and 0 from J; bases not matched to a gene: 10. Germline CDR1 reads MDHEN; CDR2 reads SYDVKM. The CDR3 is CASSARTGGTYSNQPQHF. As DNA, the CDR3 is TGTGCCAGCAGCGCACGGACAGGGGGCACCTATAGCAATCAGCCCCAGCATTTT.

The chain carries TRBV19 and TRBJ2-5; perhaps TRBD1 as D (6 bases). Germline CDR1 LNHDA, CDR2 SQIVND (reference sequence). The length of the CDR3 is 15 residues. Deletions cut 8 bases from V and 5 bases from J, with 21 bases between. CDR3 in DNA: TGTGCCAGTCAAGGAAGGGCAGGGGATATGGAGACCCAGTACTTC. It encodes CASQGRAGDMETQYF.

DNA for the CDR3: TGCGCCAGCAGCCAAGCCTGGACTAGCGGGGGGGCCGCGGGGACCGGGGAGCTGTTTTTT. It is translated as CASSQAWTSGGAAGTGELFF. The V and J genes are TRBV4-1 and TRBJ2-2; 15 bases fit TRBD2. The CDR3 has 20 amino acids. Germline V gene data show CDR1 as MGHRA and CDR2 as YSYEKL. With V trimmed by 1 base and J by 5 bases, 11 bases remained unmatched.

This clone was detected only once. This chain connects TRBV12-5 to TRBJ2-5; 8 nucleotides align to TRBD1. There are 17 residues in the CDR3. Germline V gene lookup returns CDR1 LGHNT and CDR2 FRNRAP. Trimming at V came to 6 bases and at J to 5 bases, leaving 17 bases not matched to a gene. CDR3 coding DNA: TGTGCTAGTGGCCGGGGGCAGGGGGCCGGTTTTTGGGAGACCCAGTACTTC. Translating it yields CASGRGQGAGFWETQYF.

The gene calls are TRBV6-2 or TRBV6-3 and TRBJ2-3; no reliable D call. This CDR3 comprises 13 residues. Per the germline V gene, CDR1 is MNHEY and CDR2 is SVGEGT. V shed 1 base and J shed 2 bases, with 4 bases lying between them. The CDR3 region is CASSYLATDTQYF. CDR3 coding DNA: TGTGCCAGCAGTTACTTGGCCACAGATACGCAGTATTTT.

This chain joins TRBV12-3 or TRBV12-4 and TRBJ2-7; 7 bases are shared with TRBD2. The V gene end was trimmed by 7 bases and the J gene end by 6 bases; junction bases not matched to a gene: 9. This CDR3 has 13 residues. The CDR3 loop is CASTPGWGGEQYF. The DNA of the CDR3 is TGTGCCAGCACCCCAGGTTGGGGGGGCGAGCAGTACTTC.

A single count supports this clone. The chain links TRBV15 to TRBJ2-1; maybe TRBD2 (6 bases). Germline assignment: CDR1 LNHNV and CDR2 YYDKDF (reference sequence). The length of the CDR3 is 14 residues. Between the trimmed V and J ends, which lost 3 bases and 5 bases, there was a span of 11 bases. Here the CDR3 DNA reads TGTGCCACCAGCAGGCGGGGTCGGAACAATGAGCAGTTCTTC. This sequence encodes CATSRRGRNNEQFF.

This rearrangement joins TRBV30 to TRBJ1-1; D gene ambiguous. The germline V gene has CDR1 GTSNPN and CDR2 SVGIG (reference sequence). The germline V and J ends were trimmed by 2 bases and 1 base, with 17 bases remaining between them. The CDR3 contains 16 residues. The CDR3 spells CAWSWRVGMANTEAFF. CDR3 in DNA: TGTGCCTGGAGTTGGAGGGTGGGGATGGCGAACACTGAAGCTTTCTTT.

This clone was counted between two and nine times. V is TRBV11-2 and J is TRBJ1-1; no firm D call. The CDR3 consists of 13 residues. Germline-derived CDR1 and CDR2 are SGHAT and FQNNGV. V lost 6 bases and J lost 3, with 11 bases in between. CDR3 loop: CASSWEVDTEAFF. CDR3 sequence (DNA): TGTGCCAGCAGTTGGGAGGTAGACACTGAAGCTTTCTTT. Full variable domain (outside the CDR3, taken from reference TRBV11-2 and TRBJ1-1): EAGVAQSPRYKIIEKRQSVAFWCNPISGHATLYWYQQILGQGPKLLIQFQNNGVVDDSQLPKDRFSAERLKGVDSTLKIQPAKLEDSAVYLCASSWEVDTEAFFGQGTRLTVV.

This chain joins TRBV3-1 (or the pseudogene TRBV3-2) and TRBJ2-7; 11 nucleotides align to TRBD1. CDR3 length: 14 residues. Germline CDR1 is LGHDT and CDR2 is YNNKEL (reference sequence). Germline trimming cut 3 bases from V and 5 bases from J; bases unmatched to any gene: 3. The CDR3 region is CASSQGQGVHEQYF. The CDR3 coding sequence is TGTGCCAGCAGCCAGGGACAGGGGGTCCACGAGCAGTACTTC.

Worth noting for this clone: Given a much more abundant clone one base away, this may be a read error. Additional DNA sequences in this sample encode the identical CDR3. The gene calls are TRBV3-1 (or the pseudogene TRBV3-2) and TRBJ2-7; 9 bases line up with TRBD1. The germline V gene encodes CDR1 LGHDT and CDR2 YNNKEL (reference sequence). V lost 4 bases, J lost 5 bases, and 3 bases stayed unmatched. The CDR3 is 13 amino acids. The CDR3, as DNA: TGTGCCAGCAGCCGCGGACAGGGGAACGAGCAGTACTTC. As protein: CASSRGQGNEQYF.

This clone has a single count. The junction does not match germline at one end; this may be a read error. The chain links TRBV7-9 to TRBJ2-7; TRBD1 aligns across 9 bases. In germline, CDR1 is SEHNR, CDR2 FQNEAQ (reference sequence). This CDR3 comprises 15 residues. The DNA for the CDR3 is TGTGCCAGCAACTTAGATGGGACAGGGTCCTACGAGCAGTACTTC. Protein sequence: CASNLDGTGSYEQYF.